Here is one TCR beta chain with its context. The data are from a study of long-term antiretroviral therapy in people with HIV. The authors ran the immunoSEQ assay, v3.0, at survey level. The method was immunoSEQ multiplex PCR; TCRdb's version includes in-frame clones alone and lacks a portion of them. The sample lists under 30,000 clones; approximately 80% were seen once. Trimming took off 0 bases at V and 1 base at J, with 10 bases between the two ends. The CDR3 has 15 residues. Germline CDR1 and CDR2: MNHEY and SVGAGI. The receptor's source is a woman between 18 and 29 years old with HIV. The genes are TRBV6-5 and TRBJ2-7; D unresolved. Material: unsorted PBMCs, obtained at the start of antiretroviral therapy, before treatment. The chain's CDR3 is CASSYSIGNSYEQYF. CDR3 bases: TGTGCCAGCAGTTACTCGATTGGCAATTCCTACGAGCAGTACTTC.